The clone carrying this T cell receptor (beta chain) was seen repeatedly, ten times or more. Its matching antigen is unknown. The study enrolled ophthalmopathy donors with moderate-to-severe activity, CAS ≥3, NOSPECS ≥4 and duration under 3 months. The authors diagnosed from clinical symptoms, serum thyroxine, TRAb, thyroid ultrasound and orbital computed tomography. Researchers took RNA transcripts and amplified TCR beta CDR3 regions from them. Amplification began with first-round RT-PCR using HTBI primers, then second-round multiplex PCR was performed. Each CDR3 protein is one row after TCRdb ran MiXCR on the multiplex PCR reads. The sample holds 200,000 to 250,000 distinct CDR3 sequences, 20% to 25% seen once. Per the germline V gene, CDR1 is SQVTM and CDR2 is ANQGSEA. Trimming cost V 7 bases and J 6 bases, with 12 bases left between them. The CDR3 is 11 residues long. The data are from a study of Graves' ophthalmopathy and Graves' hyperthyroidism. Whole-study results and caveats: Sensitivity of roughly 88% and specificity of around 80% were achieved when a 13-signature model separated ophthalmopathy from stable hyperthyroidism.

The TCR originated in a woman aged 50 to 60 with Graves' ophthalmopathy. Sequences were obtained from peripheral blood. This rearrangement joins TRBV29-1 to TRBJ2-5; no firm D call. The CDR3 region has the DNA TGCAGCGGAGGCACTCTACAGACCCAGTACTTC. Amino acid sequence: CSGGTLQTQYF. The full variable domain, its missing parts supplied by reference TRBV29-1 and TRBJ2-5, is SAVISQKPSRDICQRGTSLTIQCQVDSQVTMMFWYRQQPGQSLTLIATANQGSEATYESGFVIDKFPISRPNLTFSTLTVSNMSPEDSSIYLCSGGTLQTQYFGPGTRLLVL.